This record concerns one T cell receptor (beta chain) sequence. These data are taken from a study of blood T cell repertoires in COVID-19. Turning to the study itself: Researchers got acute and convalescent COVID-19 samples from the United States, Italy and Spain.

Original methodology: Amplification of reference gene primers provided the estimated nucleated cell counts. TCRdb's table, derived via immunoSEQ multiplex PCR, lists solely in-frame clones and lacks some. The V and J calls and clone size are taken from that table; D and trimming were inferred from the DNA. Among 250,000 to 300,000 clones, around 78% were seen once, and the ten largest hold 4.6%. Trimming took 6 bases from V and 5 from J, leaving 23 bases between them. The CDR3 runs to 16 residues. Germline loops: CDR1 SGDLS, CDR2 YYNGEE. Sequencing was carried out using peripheral blood. The sequence was obtained from a man aged 60 to 69 who had recovered from COVID-19. The chain uses TRBV9 and TRBJ1-1, with D tentatively TRBD1 (5 bases). CDR3 in amino acids: CASTAPPGRVETEAFF. In DNA, the CDR3 is TGTGCCAGCACCGCCCCCCCCGGCAGGGTGGAAACTGAAGCTTTCTTT.